What follows are 27 T cell receptor beta chains derived from one specimen sequenced in a study of blood T cell repertoires in COVID-19. The method was immunoSEQ multiplex PCR; TCRdb's version includes in-frame clones alone and lacks a portion of them. The sample carries about 250,000 clones, around 90% recorded once. The source material was peripheral blood. These receptors all stem from a woman in her twenties or thirties with acute or convalescent COVID-19.

The CDR3 DNA sequence: TGTGCCACACAGGGGGACTATGGCTACACCTTC. Its protein is CATQGDYGYTF. The V gene is TRBV24-1, the J gene TRBJ1-2, with 8 bases fitting TRBD1. Trimming removed 10 bases from V and 3 bases from J; junction bases left unmatched: 0. Germline V gene lookup returns CDR1 KGHDR and CDR2 SFDVKD. This CDR3 is 11 amino acids long.

The chain employs TRBV27 and TRBJ2-7; 14 bases line up with TRBD2. The germline V gene encodes CDR1 MNHEY and CDR2 SMNVEV (reference sequence). With V trimmed by 5 bases and J by 5 bases, 8 bases remained unmatched. The CDR3 is 16 residues long. In DNA, the CDR3 is TGTGCCAGCAGTAGATCCGGGACTAGCGGGAGAAACGAGCAGTACTTC. Translation gives CASSRSGTSGRNEQYF.

This sequence joins TRBV7-2 and TRBJ2-7; TRBD2 agrees at 7 bases. Germline V gives CDR1 SGHTA, CDR2 FQGNSA. The J segment lost 2 bases and the V segment lost 0 bases, leaving 7 bases of the junction unmatched. CDR3 length equals 16 residues. The CDR3 DNA reads as TGTGCCAGCAGCTTAGCGGGGGGAGGGCTTACCTACGAGCAGTACTTC. Protein product: CASSLAGGGLTYEQYF.

The chain joins TRBV6-2 or TRBV6-3 to TRBJ2-7, with D possibly TRBD1 on 5 matching bases. Trimming cost V 2 bases and J 2 bases, with 13 bases left between them. This CDR3 is 15 amino acids long. Germline assignment: CDR1 MNHEY and CDR2 SVGEGT. CDR3 coding DNA: TGTGCCAGCAGTTACAGACAGCCAAACACCTACGAGCAGTACTTC. Protein sequence: CASSYRQPNTYEQYF.

The CDR3: CASSVARPTIYEQYF. CDR3 DNA sequence: TGTGCCAGCAGCGTAGCTAGGCCCACGATCTACGAGCAGTACTTC. This sequence joins TRBV9 and TRBJ2-7; no firm D call. The V gene's germline CDR1 is SGDLS and CDR2 YYNGEE. V gave up 0 bases and J gave up 3 bases, with 13 bases separating them. The CDR3 length is 15 residues. Full variable domain (missing parts from reference TRBV9 and TRBJ2-7): DSGVTQTPKHLITATGQRVTLRCSPRSGDLSVYWYQQSLDQGLQFLIQYYNGEERAKGNILERFSAQQFPDLHSELNLSSLELGDSALYFCASSVARPTIYEQYFGPGTRLTVT.

The chain joins TRBV6-6 to TRBJ2-2; 8 bases match TRBD1. V was clipped by 10 bases and J by 0 bases; unmatched bases: 4. The germline V gene has CDR1 MNHNY and CDR2 SVGAGI (reference sequence). The CDR3 extends over 14 amino acids. CDR3 in amino acids: CATGQGTNTGELFF. CDR3 coding DNA: TGTGCCACCGGACAGGGTACGAACACCGGGGAGCTGTTTTTT.

This clone was seen only once. CDR3 DNA: TGTGCCAGCAGCCCCCTATCGGGTCGGGAAGCTTTCTTT. Its translation: CASSPLSGREAFF. The chain uses TRBV3-1 (or the pseudogene TRBV3-2) and TRBJ1-1; D unclear. The CDR3 sequence is 13 residues long. The V and J ends lost 4 bases and 8 bases respectively, with 14 bases between them. Germline V lookup: CDR1 LGHDT, CDR2 YNNKEL (reference sequence).

The rearrangement joins TRBV27 to TRBJ1-6, with TRBD1 as a possible D gene (5 bases). The CDR3 runs to 14 residues. Germline values: CDR1 MNHEY, CDR2 SMNVEV (reference sequence). V gave up 8 bases and J gave up 7 bases, with 15 bases separating them. CDR3 in amino acids: CASEERGSNSPLHF. In DNA form, the CDR3 reads TGTGCCAGCGAGGAAAGGGGATCCAATTCACCCCTCCACTTT.

The chain uses TRBV2 and TRBJ2-1; no clear D gene. CDR3 length: 17 residues. Germline lookup yields CDR1 SNHLY and CDR2 FYNNEI. V gave up 6 bases and J gave up 7 bases, with 25 bases separating them. This CDR3 is CASSAAPTFQNGNEQFF. The CDR3 region has the DNA TGTGCCAGCAGCGCCGCACCGACTTTCCAGAACGGGAATGAGCAGTTCTTC.

V and J are TRBV28 and TRBJ2-1, with 7 bases aligning to TRBD2. Germline V gene lookup returns CDR1 MDHEN and CDR2 SYDVKM. Losses at the gene ends were 8 bases for V and 3 bases for J; bases not matched to a gene: 7. The CDR3 is 14 amino acids. The DNA of the CDR3 is TGTGCCAGCGAAAAAGCGGGACTCTACAATGAGCAGTTCTTC. Encoded protein: CASEKAGLYNEQFF.

The gene calls are TRBV2 and TRBJ1-2, with 9 bases aligning to TRBD1. Germline V lookup: CDR1 SNHLY, CDR2 FYNNEI. This CDR3 has 17 residues. J lost 3 bases, V lost 2 bases, and 10 bases had no gene match. CDR3 DNA sequence: TGTGCCAGCAGTGAACAATTGGGGGACAGGGCCCACTATGGCTACACCTTC. Amino acid sequence: CASSEQLGDRAHYGYTF.

This clone was picked up many times. This chain links TRBV19 with TRBJ1-5; D perhaps matches TRBD1 (5 bases). Per germline, CDR1 LNHDA and CDR2 SQIVND (reference sequence). V lost 7 bases, J lost 5 bases, and 15 bases lay in between. This CDR3 is 14 amino acids long. The chain's CDR3 is CASTPGEGYQPQHF. The CDR3 DNA follows: TGTGCCAGTACCCCGGGGGAGGGATATCAGCCCCAGCATTTT.

The chain joins TRBV6-5 to TRBJ1-6; 8 bases are shared with TRBD1. The CDR3 has 16 amino acids. Losses at the gene ends were 0 bases for V and 7 bases for J; bases not matched to a gene: 5. Germline CDR1 and CDR2: MNHEY and SVGAGI. CDR3 in DNA: TGTGCCAGCAGTTACTCCCAGGGGGCCGGGAATTCACCCCTCCACTTT. The encoded protein is CASSYSQGAGNSPLHF.

The V gene is TRBV7-9, the J gene TRBJ2-2, with 7 positions matching TRBD2. Germline CDR1 and CDR2: SEHNR and FQNEAQ (reference sequence). The CDR3 is 16 residues long. Germline trimming cut 2 bases from V and 4 bases from J; bases unmatched to any gene: 7. The CDR3 reads CASSLTGGGGTGELFF. The CDR3 region has the DNA TGTGCCAGCAGCTTAACGGGGGGAGGAGGCACCGGGGAGCTGTTTTTT.

The chain recombines TRBV10-3 with TRBJ2-3, with TRBD2 identical over 12 bases. CDR1 and CDR2 from the germline V gene are ENHRY and SYGVKD. The V gene end was trimmed by 0 bases and the J gene end by 10 bases; junction bases not matched to a gene: 2. This CDR3 spans 14 amino acids. CDR3 amino acids: CAISESTSGGSQYF. The CDR3 region has the DNA TGTGCCATCAGTGAGTCCACTAGCGGGGGGTCGCAGTATTTT.

This clone appeared a single time. Other nucleotide sequences in the sample specify the same CDR3. This rearrangement joins TRBV19 to TRBJ1-1, with D uncertain. Per the germline V gene, CDR1 is LNHDA and CDR2 is SQIVND (reference sequence). The CDR3 is 13 residues long. Trimming took 3 bases from V and 1 from J, leaving 6 bases between them. CDR3 residues: CASSILRNTEAFF. CDR3 DNA: TGTGCCAGTAGTATTTTGAGGAACACTGAAGCTTTCTTT.

This chain uses TRBV7-9 with TRBJ2-1; 8 bases line up with TRBD2. Germline CDR1 and CDR2: SEHNR and FQNEAQ (reference sequence). The V gene end was trimmed by 8 bases and the J gene end by 9 bases; junction bases not matched to a gene: 6. The CDR3 runs to 12 residues. The CDR3 sequence: CASDGRGGEQFF. The CDR3, as DNA: TGTGCCAGCGACGGGAGGGGCGGTGAGCAGTTCTTC.

The V gene is TRBV19, the J gene TRBJ2-3, with 12 bases that match TRBD2. The V gene's germline CDR1 is LNHDA and CDR2 SQIVND (reference sequence). V lost 5 bases and J lost 4; bases outside the gene matches: 4. CDR3 length equals 15 residues. CDR3: CASSELAGGPDTQYF. The CDR3 nucleotides read TGTGCCAGTAGTGAACTAGCGGGAGGTCCAGATACGCAGTATTTT.

J is TRBJ1-3 and V is TRBV19; D might be TRBD1 (5 bases). Germline CDR1 is LNHDA and CDR2 is SQIVND (reference sequence). V lost 8 bases, J lost 0 bases, and 14 bases lay in between. The CDR3 totals 15 residues. In nucleotides, the CDR3 is TGTGCCAGTGGAGTAAGCGGGGGCTCTGGAAACACCATATATTTT. Its protein product is CASGVSGGSGNTIYF.

This rearrangement joins TRBV30 to TRBJ1-2; D perhaps matches TRBD1 (5 bases). The CDR3 sequence is 10 residues long. Germline CDR1 GTSNPN, CDR2 SVGIG (reference sequence). The CDR3 DNA follows: TGTGACTCAGGGCGGTATGGCTACACCTTC. It is translated as CDSGRYGYTF.

This clone was found a few times. This sequence joins TRBV27 and TRBJ2-2; D might be TRBD2 (6 bases). Trimming stripped 4 bases from V and 2 bases from J, with 11 bases between. Germline CDR1 reads MNHEY; CDR2 reads SMNVEV (reference sequence). This CDR3 has 15 residues. Written as DNA, the CDR3 is TGTGCCAGCAGTTCAAGCGGGCATAACACCGGGGAGCTGTTTTTT. This codes for CASSSSGHNTGELFF.

This clone was seen just once. This chain joins TRBV29-1 and TRBJ2-2, with 10 bases aligning to TRBD2. This CDR3 is built from 18 residues. The germline CDR1 and CDR2 sequences are SQVTM and ANQGSEA. The ends lost 0 bases at V and 4 bases at J; junction bases unmatched: 11. The CDR3 loop is CSVEESLASGSPTGELFF. CDR3 DNA: TGCAGCGTTGAAGAGTCCCTCGCTAGCGGGAGCCCCACCGGGGAGCTGTTTTTT.

The gene calls are TRBV11-3 and TRBJ1-1; 9 bases align to TRBD1. CDR3 length: 14 residues. Germline V lookup: CDR1 SGHNT, CDR2 YENEEA. The V segment lost 5 bases and the J segment 1 base; nucleotides outside the gene matches: 2. CDR3 bases: TGTGCCAGCAGCCCGGGACAGGGGAACACTGAAGCTTTCTTT. As protein: CASSPGQGNTEAFF.

This chain links TRBV19 with TRBJ1-4; D unclear. The V gene's germline CDR1 is LNHDA and CDR2 SQIVND (reference sequence). This CDR3 region has 14 residues. The V gene lost 7 bases and the J gene lost 10 bases, with 19 bases spanning the gap. CDR3 protein: CASTPGSQTGKLFF. The DNA for the CDR3 is TGTGCCAGTACCCCTGGGTCCCAAACGGGAAAACTGTTTTTT.

This chain uses TRBV6-5 with TRBJ2-3; 8 bases are a match to TRBD1. Germline CDR1 MNHEY, CDR2 SVGAGI. The CDR3 loop spans 13 amino acids. After removal of 4 bases from V and 9 bases from J, the junction contained 6 bases not matched to a gene. The CDR3 here is CASSFQQGVTQYF. The CDR3, as DNA: TGTGCCAGCAGTTTTCAACAGGGGGTCACGCAGTATTTT.

This clone was picked up a small number of times. The CDR3 sequence: CASSVVGGGPYEQYF. CDR3 sequence (DNA): TGTGCCAGCAGCGTAGTTGGCGGGGGACCCTACGAGCAGTACTTC. The rearrangement uses TRBV9 and TRBJ2-7, with TRBD2 matching over 7 bases. Germline V gene sequence: CDR1 SGDLS, CDR2 YYNGEE. V lost 0 bases, J lost 2 bases, and 5 bases stayed unmatched. The CDR3 is made up of 15 amino acids.

V gene TRBV6-5 combines with J gene TRBJ1-5, with D maybe TRBD1 (5 bases). Per the germline V gene, CDR1 is MNHEY and CDR2 is SVGAGI. V lost 2 bases and J 5 bases, leaving 10 bases between the germline ends. CDR3 size: 14 residues. CDR3 residues: CASSYERTYQPQHF. The CDR3, as DNA: TGTGCCAGCAGTTACGAGAGGACATATCAGCCCCAGCATTTT.